Listed here are 14 T cell receptor beta chains from one sample, sequenced in a study of PD-L1 blockade in urothelial cancer. As to time point: peripheral blood 6 weeks after treatment start. The data were produced by immunoSEQ multiplex PCR, yet TCRdb's version contains in-frame clones alone and is incomplete. The top ten clones hold 2.4% of a sample with about 130,000 clones, about 84% of them seen once. This specimen was PBMCs, taken around atezolizumab (anti-PD-L1) treatment. The receptors stem from a man between 50 and 59 years old with urothelial cancer.

The chain employs TRBV27 and TRBJ2-7; 12 bases match TRBD2. Germline CDR1 is MNHEY and CDR2 is SMNVEV (reference sequence). There are 17 residues in the CDR3. Losses at the gene ends were 6 bases for V and 0 bases for J; bases not matched to a gene: 9. DNA for the CDR3: TGTGCCAGCAGGCCGGGACTAGCGGGTCTTAGCTCCTACGAGCAGTACTTC. It is translated as CASRPGLAGLSSYEQYF.

The rearrangement uses TRBV6-5 and TRBJ1-1; a possible D gene is TRBD1 (5 bases). The CDR3 runs 13 residues. Looked up from germline, CDR1 is MNHEY and CDR2 is SVGAGI. Trimming shortened V by 1 base and J by 4 bases, and 7 bases separated the two germline ends. The CDR3 is CASSYLRGTEAFF. CDR3 in DNA: TGTGCCAGCAGTTACTTAAGGGGCACTGAAGCTTTCTTT.

This clone was detected a few times. A read error may produce the germline difference seen at one junction end. The chain has TRBV28 and TRBJ1-2, with a possible D match to TRBD1 (6 bases). CDR1 is MDHEN and CDR2 is SYDVKM in the germline V gene. CDR3 length: 14 amino acids. The CDR3 reads CASSFVTGSYGGAF. DNA of the CDR3: TGTGCCAGCAGTTTCGTGACAGGAAGTTATGGTGGTGCCTTC.

There are a few counts of this clone. The chain uses TRBV28 and TRBJ2-7; 7 positions agree with TRBD2. This CDR3 has 14 amino acids. CDR1 and CDR2 (germline): MDHEN, SYDVKM. The V and J ends lost 5 bases and 4 bases, in that order; junction bases with no gene match: 8. CDR3 sequence reads: CASSPLGGSYEQYF. In DNA, the CDR3 is TGTGCCAGCAGTCCTCTCGGGGGGTCGTACGAGCAGTACTTC.

The chain couples TRBV5-1 to TRBJ2-7, with D possibly TRBD1 on 5 matching bases. CDR1 and CDR2 from the germline V gene are SGHRS and YFSETQ. The CDR3 has 17 residues. V lost 8 bases to trimming and J lost 0 bases, with 24 bases between them. The chain's CDR3 is CASRISARTSLSYEQYF. For the CDR3, the DNA is TGCGCCAGTCGGATTTCGGCCCGGACATCCCTCTCCTACGAGCAGTACTTC.

This clone was observed a handful of times. This chain links TRBV19 with TRBJ2-3; D may be TRBD1 (5 bases). V gave up 7 bases and J gave up 2 bases, with 13 bases separating them. Germline V gene data show CDR1 as LNHDA and CDR2 as SQIVND (reference sequence). The CDR3 is 14 amino acids. CDR3: CASNKEQATDTQYF. The CDR3 bases are TGTGCCAGTAACAAGGAACAGGCCACAGATACGCAGTATTTT.

This clone was counted once. The J gene is TRBJ1-6, the V gene TRBV7-3; the match to TRBD1 covers 10 bases. In germline, CDR1 is SGHTA, CDR2 FQGTGA. The CDR3 runs to 14 residues. V was pared by 6 bases and J by 7 bases, with 3 bases of the junction left unmatched. The DNA for the CDR3 is TGTGCCAGCAGTACGACAGGGGGCAATTCACCCCTCCACTTT. Its protein product is CASSTTGGNSPLHF.

The chain has TRBV28 and TRBJ2-7, with 8 bases lining up with TRBD2. There are 16 residues in the CDR3. Germline CDR1 is MDHEN and CDR2 is SYDVKM. Trimming removed 3 bases from V and 0 bases from J; junction bases left unmatched: 7. The CDR3 bases are TGTGCCAGCAGTTTTCCTACTAGCGGAAACTCCTACGAGCAGTACTTC. It yields the protein CASSFPTSGNSYEQYF.

V gene TRBV7-9 combines with J gene TRBJ2-1, with D possibly being TRBD2 (6 bases). Looked up from germline, CDR1 is SEHNR and CDR2 is FQNEAQ (reference sequence). The CDR3 totals 16 residues. Trimming shortened V by 5 bases and J by 1 base, and 15 bases separated the two germline ends. The DNA for the CDR3 is TGTGCCAGCAGCGGGGCGGGATTTGAATCCTACAATGAGCAGTTCTTC. This gives the protein CASSGAGFESYNEQFF.

This clone has just a few counts. The J gene is TRBJ1-6, the V gene TRBV11-2; D gene unclear. The V gene's germline CDR1 is SGHAT and CDR2 FQNNGV. This CDR3 comprises 15 residues. V was pared by 0 bases and J by 9 bases, with 12 bases between. The CDR3 here is CASSLDERGLSPLHF. CDR3 DNA sequence: TGTGCCAGCAGCTTAGATGAGAGAGGGCTTTCACCCCTCCACTTT. The full variable domain, completed using reference TRBV11-2 and TRBJ1-6, is EAGVAQSPRYKIIEKRQSVAFWCNPISGHATLYWYQQILGQGPKLLIQFQNNGVVDDSQLPKDRFSAERLKGVDSTLKIQPAKLEDSAVYLCASSLDERGLSPLHFGNGTRLTVT.

The CDR3 sequence is CASSWGDAETQYF. The DNA of the CDR3 is TGTGCCAGCTCGTGGGGGGATGCCGAGACCCAGTACTTC. The J gene is TRBJ2-5, the V gene TRBV18; a weak D match, TRBD2 (6 bases). V shed 6 bases and J shed 5 bases, with 13 bases lying between them. The germline V gene has CDR1 KGHSH and CDR2 LQKENI. This CDR3 comprises 13 residues.

This chain uses TRBV5-1 with TRBJ2-5, with no clear D. Trimming left V 2 bases short and J 5 bases short, with 7 bases between. This CDR3 comprises 12 residues. Germline CDR1 reads SGHRS; CDR2 reads YFSETQ. CDR3 nucleotides: TGCGCCAGCAGCTTAAGCCGGGAGACCCAGTACTTC. Translating it yields CASSLSRETQYF.

The table lists this clone with a count of one. The rearrangement joins TRBV19 to TRBJ2-7; 8 nucleotides match TRBD2. Germline V gene sequence: CDR1 LNHDA, CDR2 SQIVND (reference sequence). This CDR3 spans 15 amino acids. V dropped 6 bases and J dropped 1; count of bases not matched to a gene: 8. The DNA of the CDR3 is TGTGCCAGTAGCGGCGCGGGAGGTCTTTCCTACGAGCAGTACTTC. Amino acids: CASSGAGGLSYEQYF. The full variable domain, with the rest looked up from reference TRBV19 and TRBJ2-7, is DGGITQSPKYLFRKEGQNVTLSCEQNLNHDAMYWYRQDPGQGLRLIYYSQIVNDFQKGDIAEGYSVSREKKESFPLTVTSAQKNPTAFYLCASSGAGGLSYEQYFGPGTRLTVT.

The rearrangement links TRBV9 to TRBJ2-5; TRBD2 matches at 10 bases. Trimming cost V 4 bases and J 5 bases; bases outside gene matches: 11. Germline values: CDR1 SGDLS, CDR2 YYNGEE. The CDR3 runs 16 residues. CDR3: CASSFHSGRAVETQYF. CDR3 bases: TGTGCCAGCAGCTTTCACAGCGGGAGGGCCGTGGAGACCCAGTACTTC.